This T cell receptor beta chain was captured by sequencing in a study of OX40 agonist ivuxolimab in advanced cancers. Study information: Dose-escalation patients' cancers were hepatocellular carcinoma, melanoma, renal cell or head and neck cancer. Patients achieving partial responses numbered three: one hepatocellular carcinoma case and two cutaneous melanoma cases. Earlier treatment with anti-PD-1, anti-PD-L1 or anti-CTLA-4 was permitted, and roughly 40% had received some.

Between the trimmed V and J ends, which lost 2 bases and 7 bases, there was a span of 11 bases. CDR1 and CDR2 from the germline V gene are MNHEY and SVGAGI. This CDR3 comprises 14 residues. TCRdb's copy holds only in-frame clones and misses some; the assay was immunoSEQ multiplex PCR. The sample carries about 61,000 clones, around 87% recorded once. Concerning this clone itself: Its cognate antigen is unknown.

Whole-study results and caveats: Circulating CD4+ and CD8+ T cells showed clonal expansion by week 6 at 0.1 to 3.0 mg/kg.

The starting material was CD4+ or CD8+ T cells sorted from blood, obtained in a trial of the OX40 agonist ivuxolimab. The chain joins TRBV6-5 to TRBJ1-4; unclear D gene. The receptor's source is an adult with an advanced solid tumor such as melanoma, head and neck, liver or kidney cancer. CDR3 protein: CASSYEREGEKLFF. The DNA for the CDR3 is TGTGCCAGCAGTTACGAACGAGAAGGTGAAAAACTGTTTTTT.